This T cell receptor (beta chain) was sequenced for a study of Ad26.COV2.S vaccination and SARS-CoV-2 variants. After removal of 4 bases from V and 3 bases from J, the junction contained 7 bases not matched to a gene. CDR1 is SGDLS, CDR2 YYNGEE, per germline. The CDR3 is 16 amino acids. TCRdb's table, derived via immunoSEQ multiplex PCR, lists solely in-frame clones and lacks some. The data contain around 340,000 clones, 86% of them singletons. Noted treatment: about 20 received Ad26.COV2.S at low or high dose, single or two shots; roughly five received placebo; per-sample allocation not given. Sampling took place 63 days after the first vaccine or placebo injection.

Sequences were derived from peripheral blood, sampled in a trial of Ad26.COV2.S vaccine versus placebo. The V call is TRBV9, the J call TRBJ2-3; the match to TRBD2 covers 11 bases. The source is a person aged 18-65 years who received the Ad26.COV2.S COVID-19 vaccine or a placebo. The CDR3 DNA sequence: TGTGCCAGCAGCCCAGAACTAGCGGGGGCGACAGATACGCAGTATTTT. It translates to CASSPELAGATDTQYF. Supplemented by reference TRBV9 and TRBJ2-3, the full variable domain reads DSGVTQTPKHLITATGQRVTLRCSPRSGDLSVYWYQQSLDQGLQFLIQYYNGEERAKGNILERFSAQQFPDLHSELNLSSLELGDSALYFCASSPELAGATDTQYFGPGTRLTVL.